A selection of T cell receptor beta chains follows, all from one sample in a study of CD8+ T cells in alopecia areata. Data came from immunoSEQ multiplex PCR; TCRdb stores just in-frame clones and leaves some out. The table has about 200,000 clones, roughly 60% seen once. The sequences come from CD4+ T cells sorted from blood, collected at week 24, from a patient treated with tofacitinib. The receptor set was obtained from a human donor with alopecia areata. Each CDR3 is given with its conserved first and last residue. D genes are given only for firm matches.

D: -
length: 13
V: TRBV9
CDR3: CASSPHLDSPLHF

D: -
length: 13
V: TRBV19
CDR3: CATSQGAKNIQYF

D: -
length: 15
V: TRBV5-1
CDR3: CASSLVSRIQETQYF

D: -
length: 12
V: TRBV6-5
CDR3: CASSIREGEAFF

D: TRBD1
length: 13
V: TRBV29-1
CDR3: CSVGQGADQPQHF

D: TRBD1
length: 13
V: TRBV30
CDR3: CASSTGVGTEAFF

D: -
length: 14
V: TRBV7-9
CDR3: CASSLFPGTNVLTF

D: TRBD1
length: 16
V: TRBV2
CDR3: CASSEGQGAIGYGYTF

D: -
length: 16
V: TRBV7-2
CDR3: CASSNGMMANTGELFF

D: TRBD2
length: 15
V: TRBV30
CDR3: CAWSLRTSGTDTQYF

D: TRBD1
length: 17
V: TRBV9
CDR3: CASSVTGTGGVGDGYTF

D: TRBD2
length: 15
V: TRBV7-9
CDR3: CASSWPGLAGSEQFF

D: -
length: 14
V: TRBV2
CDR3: CAGGGTLDSSPLHF

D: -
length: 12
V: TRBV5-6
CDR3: CASSYRADTQYF

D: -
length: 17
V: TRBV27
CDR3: CASSLFGQSSYNSPLHF

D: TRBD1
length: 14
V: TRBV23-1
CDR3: CASITGQVNQPQHF

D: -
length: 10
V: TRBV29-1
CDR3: CSVAITEAFF